Described below is a single T cell receptor (beta chain) sequence and its context. The antigen remains undetermined. The CDR3 is 15 residues long. Per germline, CDR1 SEHNR and CDR2 FQNEAQ (reference sequence). V lost 6 bases and J lost 4, with 18 bases in between. This record belongs to a study of T cells in Graves' hyperthyroidism and ophthalmopathy. Findings of the study overall: Progression to ophthalmopathy was predicted a median of approximately 6.4 months early.

The CDR3 regions of TCR beta were amplified from RNA transcripts. A first-round RT-PCR of the TCR CDR3 used the HTBI primer set. From the multiplex PCR reads, TCRdb called clonotypes with MiXCR, one entry per CDR3 protein. The sample yields more than 75,000 distinct CDR3 sequences, 51% seen once. The receptor comes from a woman in her thirties or forties with Graves' hyperthyroidism. Sequences were obtained from blood. This chain joins TRBV7-9 and TRBJ1-2; D remains unclear. CDR3 amino acids: CASSPSGEKSYGYTF. In DNA form, the CDR3 reads TGTGCCAGCAGTCCCAGTGGCGAAAAGAGCTATGGCTACACCTTC.